A single sample gave rise to the 22 T cell receptor beta chains below, sequenced in a study of OX40 agonist ivuxolimab in advanced cancers. The method was immunoSEQ multiplex PCR; TCRdb's version includes in-frame clones alone and lacks a portion of them. The repertoire holds about 89,000 clones, with 86% as singletons. The input for sequencing was CD4+ or CD8+ T cells sorted from blood, taken in a trial of the OX40 agonist ivuxolimab. The receptors originated from an adult with an advanced solid tumor such as melanoma, head and neck, liver or kidney cancer.

At least ten counts were recorded for this clone. The chain recombines TRBV30 with TRBJ1-1; D is uncertain. The germline gives CDR1 GTSNPN, CDR2 SVGIG (reference sequence). CDR3 length: 15 amino acids. Trimming pared 5 bases from V and 3 bases from J, leaving 19 bases between. CDR3 sequence reads: CAWGSPRRWDTEAFF. The CDR3 nucleotides read TGTGCCTGGGGTTCTCCCCGAAGGTGGGACACTGAAGCTTTCTTT.

The V call is TRBV4-2, the J call TRBJ2-2; D not certain. CDR1 LGHNA and CDR2 YNFKEQ come from the germline V gene. The V end was cut by 3 bases, the J end by 3 bases, with 11 bases between. CDR3 length: 15 residues. The chain's CDR3 is CASSQDAVHTGELFF. The DNA of the CDR3 is TGTGCCAGCAGCCAGGACGCCGTTCACACCGGGGAGCTGTTTTTT.

The chain combines TRBV30 with TRBJ2-1, with 8 bases matching TRBD2. CDR3 length equals 15 residues. Germline loops: CDR1 GTSNPN, CDR2 SVGIG (reference sequence). The ends lost 2 bases at V and 5 bases at J; junction bases unmatched: 8. The chain's CDR3 is CAWSRELAEDNEQFF. Written as DNA, the CDR3 is TGTGCCTGGAGTAGAGAACTAGCGGAAGACAATGAGCAGTTCTTC.

The V call is TRBV7-9, the J call TRBJ1-1, with 7 nucleotides matching TRBD1. Germline assignment: CDR1 SEHNR and CDR2 FQNEAQ (reference sequence). Germline trimming cut 5 bases from V and 5 bases from J; bases unmatched to any gene: 11. The CDR3 length is 15 residues. CDR3: CASSAGGGKVTEAFF. The CDR3 DNA reads as TGTGCCAGCAGCGCGGGAGGGGGCAAGGTAACTGAAGCTTTCTTT.

The chain employs TRBV10-1 and TRBJ2-3; D possibly matches TRBD1 or TRBD2 (6 bases each). The V end was cut by 0 bases, the J end by 3 bases, with 16 bases between. The germline CDR1 and CDR2 sequences are WNHNN and SYGVQD (reference sequence). This CDR3 is 17 amino acids long. The CDR3 is CASSESVGGSGTDTQYF. The CDR3 coding sequence is TGCGCCAGCAGTGAGTCAGTAGGGGGGTCAGGGACAGATACGCAGTATTTT.

The V call is TRBV21-1, the J call TRBJ1-1; no DNA check was done on the table's D call, TRBD1. TRBV21-1 counts as a pseudogene. This CDR3 spans 16 amino acids. The CDR3 sequence is CASSKDNRHPETEAFF. CDR3 coding DNA: TGTGCCAGCAGCAAAGATAACAGACACCCTGAGACTGAAGCTTTCTTT.

This chain connects TRBV2 to TRBJ1-4, with no clear D. Trimming stripped 5 bases from V and 7 bases from J, with 14 bases between. The germline V gene has CDR1 SNHLY and CDR2 FYNNEI. CDR3 size: 14 residues. The CDR3 nucleotides are TGTGCCAGCAGTTCCCAGGTACCCGGTGAAAAACTGTTTTTT. Translation: CASSSQVPGEKLFF. The full variable domain, its missing parts supplied by reference TRBV2 and TRBJ1-4, is EPEVTQTPSHQVTQMGQEVILRCVPISNHLYFYWYRQILGQKVEFLVSFYNNEISEKSEIFDDQFSVERPDGSNFTLKIRSTKLEDSAMYFCASSSQVPGEKLFFGSGTQLSVL.

This chain uses TRBV6-5 with TRBJ2-1; 13 bases agree with TRBD2. The trim removed 6 bases at V and 10 bases at J, leaving 3 bases unmatched. The CDR3 is 13 amino acids. Germline CDR1 and CDR2: MNHEY and SVGAGI. Here the CDR3 DNA reads TGTGCCAGCAGACAGGGACTAGCGGGAGAGCAGTTCTTC. This translates into CASRQGLAGEQFF.

This clone has at least ten counts. This chain uses TRBV30 with TRBJ1-1, with D possibly TRBD1 on 5 matching bases. CDR3 length: 14 residues. V gave up 1 base and J gave up 7 bases, with 16 bases separating them. Per germline, CDR1 GTSNPN and CDR2 SVGIG (reference sequence). The CDR3 region is CAWSGVSRVVEAFF. The DNA of the CDR3 is TGTGCCTGGAGTGGTGTTAGCAGGGTTGTTGAAGCTTTCTTT.

As to this clone: One end of the junction is discordant with germline, which a read error may explain. The chain recombines TRBV5-4 with TRBJ2-1; TRBD2 is a possible D gene (6 bases). In germline, CDR1 is SGHNT, CDR2 YYREEE (reference sequence). The CDR3 sequence is 11 residues long. Here the CDR3 reads CASSFVGGPIF. For the CDR3, the DNA is TGTGCCAGCAGCTTCGTGGGGGGTCCAATCTTC.

This chain uses TRBV15 with TRBJ2-5; either TRBD1 or TRBD2 may supply D (6 bases each). The CDR3 is 17 amino acids. Germline V CDR1 and CDR2: LNHNV, YYDKDF (reference sequence). With 0 bases removed from V and 2 bases from J, the gap between germline ends came to 16 bases. CDR3: CATSRELGGSGQETQYF. CDR3 coding DNA: TGTGCCACCAGCAGAGAGTTGGGGGGCTCGGGGCAAGAGACCCAGTACTTC.

In its sample, this clone was seen a few times. V is TRBV6-6 and J is TRBJ2-2; 8 bases agree with TRBD1. Trimming removed 6 bases from V and 6 bases from J; junction bases left unmatched: 3. Germline lookup yields CDR1 MNHNY and CDR2 SVGAGI (reference sequence). The CDR3 loop spans 13 amino acids. CDR3 sequence: CASSDRGPGELFF. The DNA of the CDR3 is TGTGCCAGCAGCGACAGGGGACCCGGGGAGCTGTTTTTT.

The chain uses TRBV6-1 and TRBJ1-5; perhaps TRBD1 as D (5 bases). This CDR3 is 14 amino acids long. The ends were cut back, 6 bases at V and 3 bases at J, with 12 bases in the middle. The germline CDR1 and CDR2 sequences are MNHNS and SASEGT. The DNA of the CDR3 is TGTGCCAGCAGGAGGGGAGCGGTCAATCAGCCCCAGCATTTT. It codes for CASRRGAVNQPQHF.

V gene TRBV2 combines with J gene TRBJ1-2, with TRBD1 as a possible D gene (5 bases). Looked up from germline, CDR1 is SNHLY and CDR2 is FYNNEI. The CDR3 extends over 12 amino acids. V lost 3 bases and J 4 bases, leaving 6 bases between the germline ends. The CDR3 protein is CASSDRAYGYTF. In DNA form, the CDR3 reads TGTGCCAGCAGTGACAGGGCCTATGGCTACACCTTC.

V and J are TRBV6-5 and TRBJ1-5; D gene unclear. This CDR3 comprises 13 residues. Per germline, CDR1 MNHEY and CDR2 SVGAGI. V was shortened by 3 bases and J by 3 bases, with 6 bases between the two germline ends. CDR3 protein: CASSYQNNQPQHF. The CDR3 DNA sequence: TGTGCCAGCAGTTATCAGAACAATCAGCCCCAGCATTTT.

The chain uses TRBV11-3 and TRBJ2-7; TRBD1 matches at 11 bases. J was trimmed by 2 bases and V by 6 bases; bases with no gene match: 9. The CDR3 loop spans 16 amino acids. Looked up from germline, CDR1 is SGHNT and CDR2 is YENEEA. Here the CDR3 reads CASSTRTGGPPYEQYF. The CDR3 DNA is TGTGCCAGCAGTACGAGGACAGGGGGCCCCCCCTACGAGCAGTACTTC.

The rearrangement uses TRBV7-3 and TRBJ2-6; TRBD1 is a possible D gene (6 bases). The CDR3 has 18 amino acids. The germline V gene has CDR1 SGHTA and CDR2 FQGTGA. Trimming pared 5 bases from V and 2 bases from J, leaving 19 bases between. CDR3 in amino acids: CASSPIGGRATGANVLTF. The CDR3 coding sequence is TGTGCCAGCAGCCCCATTGGGGGCAGGGCGACTGGGGCCAACGTCCTGACTTTC.

In this sample, this clone turned up a few times. The rearrangement joins TRBV6-1 to TRBJ1-6, with TRBD1 as a possible D gene (6 bases). V lost 6 bases and J 7 bases, leaving 16 bases between the germline ends. The germline V gene has CDR1 MNHNS and CDR2 SASEGT. The CDR3 spans 15 residues. For the CDR3, the DNA is TGTGCCAGCAGAGCGACTCAGGGGAACAATTCACCCCTCCACTTT. Protein: CASRATQGNNSPLHF.

V usage is TRBV29-1 and J usage is TRBJ2-3; 8 positions match TRBD2. The CDR3 is made up of 13 amino acids. The germline V gene encodes CDR1 SQVTM and CDR2 ANQGSEA. V was pared by 6 bases and J by 2 bases, with 4 bases of the junction left unmatched. CDR3 residues: CSVGGGITDTQYF. Written as DNA, the CDR3 is TGCAGCGTCGGGGGGGGGATCACAGATACGCAGTATTTT.

Ten or more counts support this clone. The chain uses TRBV19 and TRBJ1-2, with 7 bases identical to TRBD1. Per germline, CDR1 LNHDA and CDR2 SQIVND (reference sequence). J lost 4 bases, V lost 5 bases, and 4 bases had no gene match. This CDR3 is built from 13 residues. CDR3 protein: CASSPGTAYGYTF. CDR3 nucleotide sequence: TGTGCCAGTAGTCCCGGGACAGCCTATGGCTACACCTTC.

V usage is TRBV7-3 and J usage is TRBJ1-2, with D tentatively TRBD1 (6 bases). With 3 bases removed from V and 6 bases from J, the gap between germline ends came to 14 bases. Germline assignment: CDR1 SGHTA and CDR2 FQGTGA. The CDR3 sequence is 14 residues long. This CDR3 is CASSFGQGQDGYTF. The DNA of the CDR3 is TGTGCCAGCAGCTTTGGGCAGGGGCAGGATGGCTACACCTTC.

The rearrangement joins TRBV5-1 to TRBJ2-1; possible D gene TRBD1, 6 bases. Germline CDR1 SGHRS, CDR2 YFSETQ. This CDR3 contains 15 residues. V gave up 5 bases and J gave up 0 bases, with 12 bases separating them. The DNA for the CDR3 is TGCGCCAGCAGGGACAGCCCGAGCTCCTACAATGAGCAGTTCTTC. Translated, it gives CASRDSPSSYNEQFF. Filled out from reference TRBV5-1 and TRBJ2-1, the complete variable domain reads KAGVTQTPRYLIKTRGQQVTLSCSPISGHRSVSWYQQTPGQGLQFLFEYFSETQRNKGNFPGRFSGRQFSNSRSEMNVSTLELGDSALYLCASRDSPSSYNEQFFGPGTRLTVL.